The present TCR beta chain was sequenced within a study of blood T cells in healthy people across ages. Overall study findings and caveats: The study lacked donor CMV status, which possibly confounded expanded clonotype changes. More naive CD4+ cells and higher diversity marked long-lived donors relative to aged donors.

V was cut by 5 bases and J by 1 base, with 12 bases left in between. The germline gives CDR1 DFQATT, CDR2 SNEGSKA (reference sequence). The CDR3 has 13 amino acids. This clonotype was picked up many times. The antigen is undetermined. A sample-barcoded 5' primer and a J-beta primer mix were used in a second PCR of roughly 6 to 11 cycles. TCRdb re-called the 5' RACE reads with MiXCR, one entry per CDR3 protein. Of more than 800,000 distinct CDR3 sequences in the sample, 29% are singletons; the top ten hold 17%. Material for sequencing was blood. The sequence was obtained from a woman aged 80 or over in good health. This sequence joins TRBV20-1 and TRBJ2-7; tentatively, D is TRBD2 (5 bases). CDR3 region: CSAPSSKSYEQYF. Written as DNA, the CDR3 is TGCAGTGCTCCATCTAGCAAGTCCTACGAGCAGTACTTC.